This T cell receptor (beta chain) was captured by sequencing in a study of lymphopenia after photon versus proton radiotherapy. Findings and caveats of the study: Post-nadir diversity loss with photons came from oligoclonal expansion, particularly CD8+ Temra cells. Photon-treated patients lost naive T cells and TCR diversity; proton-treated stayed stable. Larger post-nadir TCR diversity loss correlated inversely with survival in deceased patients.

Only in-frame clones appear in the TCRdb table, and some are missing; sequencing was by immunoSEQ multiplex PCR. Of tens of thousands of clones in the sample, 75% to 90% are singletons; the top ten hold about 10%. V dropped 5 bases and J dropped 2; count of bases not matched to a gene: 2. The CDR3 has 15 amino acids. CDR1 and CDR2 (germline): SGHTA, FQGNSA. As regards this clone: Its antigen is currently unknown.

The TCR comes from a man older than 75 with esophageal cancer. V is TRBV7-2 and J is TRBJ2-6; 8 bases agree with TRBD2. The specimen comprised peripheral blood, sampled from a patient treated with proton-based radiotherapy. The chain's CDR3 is CASSPGGAGANVLTF. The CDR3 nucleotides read TGTGCCAGCAGCCCGGGGGGGGCTGGGGCCAACGTCCTGACTTTC. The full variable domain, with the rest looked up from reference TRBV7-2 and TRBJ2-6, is GAGVSQSPSNKVTEKGKDVELRCDPISGHTALYWYRQSLGQGLEFLIYFQGNSAPDKSGLPSDRFSAERTGGSVSTLTIQRTQQEDSAVYLCASSPGGAGANVLTFGAGSRLTVL.